This entry lists 26 T cell receptor beta chains sequenced from one sample in a study of blood T cells in healthy people across ages. Alongside a J-beta primer mix, a sample-barcoded 5' primer served in a second PCR lasting about 7 to 12 cycles. TCRdb recomputed calls from the 5' RACE reads with MiXCR, one row per CDR3 protein. The top ten hold around 13% of the sample, which has 850,000 to 1,100,000 distinct CDR3 sequences, around two fifths seen once. The sequencing sample was made of blood. These receptors were obtained from a man between 18 and 35 years old in good health.

The table lists this clonotype with a few counts. The CDR3 region has the DNA TGTGCCAGCAGCGCGGGGGGGACTAGCGGCACAGATACGCAGTATTTT. Translation gives CASSAGGTSGTDTQYF. The genes are TRBV7-2 and TRBJ2-3; 10 bases line up with TRBD2. The V gene end was trimmed by 5 bases and the J gene end by 1 base; junction bases not matched to a gene: 6. In germline, CDR1 is SGHTA, CDR2 FQGNSA. This CDR3 contains 16 residues.

The table lists this clonotype with a few counts. The chain couples TRBV29-1 to TRBJ1-1; D not resolved. The CDR3 covers 12 residues. Deletions cut 4 bases from V and 3 bases from J, with 9 bases between. Germline assignment: CDR1 SQVTM and CDR2 ANQGSEA. The CDR3 sequence: CSVVEGDTEAFF. The DNA of the CDR3 is TGCAGCGTTGTAGAGGGCGACACTGAAGCTTTCTTT. Based on the CDR3 plus reference TRBV29-1 and TRBJ1-1, the full variable domain is SAVISQKPSRDICQRGTSLTIQCQVDSQVTMMFWYRQQPGQSLTLIATANQGSEATYESGFVIDKFPISRPNLTFSTLTVSNMSPEDSSIYLCSVVEGDTEAFFGQGTRLTVV.

This clonotype has a handful of counts. This rearrangement joins TRBV6-1 to TRBJ1-1; D is unresolved. The CDR3 length is 12 residues. The V and J ends lost 2 bases and 9 bases respectively, with 10 bases between them. Germline V lookup: CDR1 MNHNS, CDR2 SASEGT. CDR3 residues: CASSEYREKAFF. CDR3 coding DNA: TGTGCCAGCAGTGAATATCGCGAGAAAGCTTTCTTT.

The CDR3 protein is CASSNSGQGWTDTQYF. As DNA, the CDR3 is TGTGCCAGCAGTAACTCGGGACAGGGTTGGACAGATACGCAGTATTTT. The gene calls are TRBV2 and TRBJ2-3; TRBD1 matches 9 bases. V lost 5 bases to trimming and J lost 3 bases; unmatched junction nucleotides: 9. The CDR3 extends over 16 amino acids. Per the germline V gene, CDR1 is SNHLY and CDR2 is FYNNEI.

This clonotype was counted ten times or more. The V call is TRBV7-3, the J call TRBJ2-3; no definite D call. This CDR3 is 13 amino acids long. Germline CDR1 is SGHTA and CDR2 is FQGTGA. V gave up 5 bases and J gave up 6 bases, with 12 bases separating them. DNA of the CDR3: TGTGCCAGCAGCAAGTCCCGGTCCGATACGCAGTATTTT. Its translation is CASSKSRSDTQYF.

This clonotype was found a few times. The gene calls are TRBV29-1 and TRBJ1-2, with D perhaps TRBD1 (6 bases). The germline CDR1 and CDR2 sequences are SQVTM and ANQGSEA. The CDR3 runs to 12 residues. V was pared by 4 bases and J by 5 bases, with 11 bases between. The CDR3 reads CSVGGGKYGYTF. CDR3 DNA sequence: TGCAGCGTTGGAGGGGGGAAGTATGGCTACACCTTC. The full variable domain, its missing parts supplied by reference TRBV29-1 and TRBJ1-2, is SAVISQKPSRDICQRGTSLTIQCQVDSQVTMMFWYRQQPGQSLTLIATANQGSEATYESGFVIDKFPISRPNLTFSTLTVSNMSPEDSSIYLCSVGGGKYGYTFGSGTRLTVV.

A word on this clonotype: A much bigger clone sits one base away, suggesting this may be a read error. The chain carries TRBV29-1 and TRBJ2-1, with 8 nucleotides matching TRBD1. V shed 7 bases, J shed 4 bases, and the junction held 6 bases outside the gene matches. The CDR3 loop spans 13 amino acids. Germline CDR1 SQVTM, CDR2 ANQGSEA. CDR3 residues: CSARRQGYNEQFF. CDR3 sequence (DNA): TGCAGCGCCAGGAGACAGGGGTACAATGAGCAGTTCTTC.

The chain couples TRBV4-3 to TRBJ2-1; 8 positions agree with TRBD2. The CDR3 has 17 residues. Germline CDR1 reads LGHNA; CDR2 reads YSLEER. Trimming took 3 bases from V and 0 from J; bases not matched to a gene: 7. As DNA, the CDR3 is TGCGCCAGCAGCCATAGCGGGGCAGCGAGCTCCTACAATGAGCAGTTCTTC. This sequence encodes CASSHSGAASSYNEQFF.

This clonotype was seen a handful of times. J is TRBJ2-4 and V is TRBV4-1; tentatively, D is TRBD2 (6 bases). The closer fit of TRBJ2-7 to the DNA end suggests the J call may be wrong. This CDR3 is built from 16 residues. Germline lookup yields CDR1 MGHRA and CDR2 YSYEKL. The chain's CDR3 is CASSQAGASGPYEQYF. The CDR3 nucleotides are TGCGCCAGCAGCCAAGCGGGAGCCTCTGGCCCCTACGAGCAGTACTTC.

V usage is TRBV5-1 and J usage is TRBJ1-5; 8 positions agree with TRBD1. The J segment lost 7 bases and the V segment lost 0 bases, leaving 6 bases of the junction unmatched. Germline V gives CDR1 SGHRS, CDR2 YFSETQ. The CDR3 is 15 amino acids. The CDR3 DNA reads as TGCGCCAGCAGCTTGGGGACAGGGACCCGACAGCCCCAGCATTTT. Amino acid sequence: CASSLGTGTRQPQHF.

This sequence joins TRBV20-1 and TRBJ1-1, with D possibly matching TRBD1 (5 bases). The length of the CDR3 is 14 residues. Germline-derived CDR1 and CDR2 are DFQATT and SNEGSKA (reference sequence). Trimming pared 3 bases from V and 2 bases from J, leaving 13 bases between. Here the CDR3 reads CSARWGGGNTEAFF. The CDR3 nucleotides are TGCAGTGCTAGGTGGGGGGGAGGTAACACTGAAGCTTTCTTT.

The genes are TRBV6-2 or TRBV6-3 and TRBJ2-1; D may be TRBD2 (5 bases). Trimming left V 4 bases short and J 0 bases short, with 13 bases between. The CDR3 loop spans 16 amino acids. The germline V gene has CDR1 MNHEY and CDR2 SVGEGT. CDR3 bases: TGTGCCAGCAGTTCGCAGCGGCCGAGCTCCTACAATGAGCAGTTCTTC. This gives the protein CASSSQRPSSYNEQFF.

The chain carries TRBV20-1 and TRBJ1-1; TRBD1 matches at 8 bases. After removal of 6 bases from V and 4 bases from J, the junction contained 7 bases not matched to a gene. CDR3 length equals 13 residues. CDR1 is DFQATT and CDR2 is SNEGSKA in the germline V gene (reference sequence). For the CDR3, the DNA is TGCAGTGCCAAAACAGGGGGTTTCACTGAAGCTTTCTTT. Protein sequence: CSAKTGGFTEAFF.

With regard to this clonotype: Mismatch with germline at one junction end may stem from a read error. The chain couples TRBV4-1 to TRBJ1-5; D might be TRBD1 (6 bases). CDR1 MGHRA and CDR2 YSYEKL come from the germline V gene. There are 15 residues in the CDR3. The CDR3 sequence: CANSQGGATNQPQHF. CDR3 sequence (DNA): TGCGCCAACAGCCAAGGGGGGGCAACCAATCAGCCCCAGCATTTT.

This clonotype was detected ten times or more. The chain is built from TRBV20-1 and TRBJ2-1; 7 bases are shared with TRBD1. Looked up from germline, CDR1 is DFQATT and CDR2 is SNEGSKA (reference sequence). This CDR3 region has 12 residues. CDR3 residues: CRLDRSYNEQFF. The CDR3 DNA reads TGCAGGCTGGACAGGTCATACAATGAGCAGTTCTTC.

The sample holds a few counts of this clonotype. The chain couples TRBV5-6 to TRBJ1-3; D remains ambiguous. Germline CDR1 is SGHDT and CDR2 is YYEEEE. The CDR3 totals 11 residues. With 7 bases removed from V and 2 bases from J, the gap between germline ends came to 4 bases. CDR3 in DNA: TGTGCCAGCGGGACTGGAAACACCATATATTTT. It translates to CASGTGNTIYF.

The rearrangement links TRBV14 to TRBJ1-1; TRBD1 aligns across 8 bases. Germline lookup yields CDR1 SGHDN and CDR2 FVKESK. J lost 6 bases, V lost 2 bases, and 5 bases had no gene match. The CDR3 sequence is 14 residues long. CDR3 in DNA: TGTGCCAGCAGCCAACCGACAGGGGATCCTGAAGCTTTCTTT. This translates into CASSQPTGDPEAFF.

V and J are TRBV9 and TRBJ2-5, with 9 bases matching TRBD2. V shed 4 bases and J 2 bases; nucleotides not matched to a gene: 6. The CDR3 runs to 15 residues. Germline CDR1 reads SGDLS; CDR2 reads YYNGEE. The CDR3 DNA follows: TGTGCCAGCAGCCCTAGCGGGGCGTTACAAGAGACCCAGTACTTC. It translates to CASSPSGALQETQYF.

The rearrangement uses TRBV5-1 and TRBJ2-1; no definite D call. The CDR3 runs to 15 residues. Germline V CDR1 and CDR2: SGHRS, YFSETQ. Between the trimmed V and J ends, which lost 0 bases and 6 bases, there was a span of 13 bases. CDR3 coding DNA: TGCGCCAGCAGCTTGGGGGCAACAACTTCCAATGAGCAGTTCTTC. It yields the protein CASSLGATTSNEQFF.

The chain employs TRBV7-9 and TRBJ1-2; 9 positions match TRBD1. CDR1 is SEHNR and CDR2 is FQNEAQ in the germline V gene (reference sequence). This CDR3 spans 14 amino acids. V trimming: 5 bases; J trimming: 5 bases; junction bases outside the gene matches: 6. The CDR3 sequence is CASSPRDRVYGYTF. CDR3 coding DNA: TGTGCCAGCAGCCCCCGGGACAGGGTTTATGGCTACACCTTC.

As for this clonotype: A much larger clone sits a single nucleotide away, making a read error possible. V gene TRBV4-2 combines with J gene TRBJ1-2; 9 bases line up with TRBD1. CDR1 is LGHNA, CDR2 YNFKEQ, per germline. The CDR3 length is 17 residues. In DNA form, the CDR3 reads TGTGCCAGCAGGCATTCCGGGACAGGGCCGGACCCGTATGGCTGCACCTTC. Protein: CASRHSGTGPDPYGCTF.

The chain combines TRBV7-2 with TRBJ2-1; D is unclear. This CDR3 region has 14 residues. V shed 6 bases and J shed 5 bases, with 14 bases lying between them. Looked up from germline, CDR1 is SGHTA and CDR2 is FQGNSA. The chain's CDR3 is CASSETYTNNEQFF. CDR3 coding DNA: TGTGCCAGCAGTGAGACCTATACCAACAATGAGCAGTTCTTC.

Regarding this clonotype: An end of the junction does not agree with germline; a read error may underlie this. The DNA for the CDR3 is TGTGCCTGCAGCCAAGATGTCGGGCAGGGGCCCACTGAAGCTTTCTTT. It yields the protein CACSQDVGQGPTEAFF. The V and J genes are TRBV4-2 and TRBJ1-1, with D maybe TRBD1 (6 bases). Per germline, CDR1 LGHNA and CDR2 YNFKEQ. This CDR3 contains 16 residues.

The sample holds a few counts of this clonotype. The chain recombines TRBV4-1 with TRBJ2-3; D gene unclear. Per the germline V gene, CDR1 is MGHRA and CDR2 is YSYEKL. The CDR3 sequence is 14 residues long. V lost 1 base and J 5 bases, leaving 10 bases between the germline ends. CDR3 DNA sequence: TGCGCCAGCAGCCAAGCGGGTAACCAAGATACGCAGTATTTT. Translating gives CASSQAGNQDTQYF.

The chain employs TRBV6-6 and TRBJ2-5; 8 nucleotides agree with TRBD2. The last part of the DNA fits TRBJ2-7 better; the J call may be wrong. The V gene's germline CDR1 is MNHNY and CDR2 SVGAGI (reference sequence). CDR3 length: 16 amino acids. The CDR3 is CASSYSTGGGWNEQYF. Written as DNA, the CDR3 is TGTGCCAGCAGTTACTCTACGGGGGGGGGTTGGAACGAGCAGTACTTC.

This clonotype was counted many times. The gene calls are TRBV5-1 and TRBJ2-1, with 7 bases identical to TRBD1. This CDR3 comprises 15 residues. The J segment lost 4 bases and the V segment lost 0 bases, leaving 4 bases of the junction unmatched. The V gene's germline CDR1 is SGHRS and CDR2 YFSETQ. The CDR3: CASSLDGTAYNEQFF. Here the CDR3 DNA reads TGCGCCAGCAGCTTGGATGGGACAGCGTACAATGAGCAGTTCTTC.